This T cell receptor (beta chain) was recorded in a study of T cell repertoires in cytomegalovirus infection (dated by TCRdb to between 2017 and 2020). About the study as a whole: Donor HLA type was relevant to the analysis, as public TCR beta signatures indicated carriage of CMV infection together with the matching HLA type. The full study reports these points: In both this cohort and an independent roughly 350-donor cohort, the cumulative frequency of public TCR beta family members distinguished carriers of CMV infection plus the relevant HLA type. The ex vivo response was dominated by HLA-C-restricted CMV-specific TCR beta clonotypes, which also provided the single most frequent clonotype in two of eight donors.

The sample holds a few counts of this clonotype. Its antigen is currently not known. Per-base qualities were not stored, and no clone one base away is much larger. Sequencer: Illumina HiSeq 1500. The raw public reads went through TCRdb reprocessing: fastp at Q25, MiXCR clone calling, in-frame beta chains kept. A single entry per CDR3 protein holds the most common genes and DNA from its merged rows. The sample includes approximately 150,000 distinct CDR3 sequences, with about 6% observed a single time. The ten largest clones take up more than 15% of the sample. CDR1 and CDR2 are drawn from the germline V gene: MDHEN, SYDVKM. Spanning cysteine to phenylalanine, the CDR3 consists of 17 amino acids. Of all the DNA, just the CDR3 is kept, 51 bases in frame from base 1. V is pared back by 6 bases and J by 8 bases, with 27 bases lying between the germline termini.

In this chain, TRBV28 is recombined with TRBJ2-3; D gene: possibly TRBD1, on 5 matching bases. The sequenced sample consisted of PBMCs. The receptor was derived from a human donor in good health (CMV status not recorded). Some clones in this sample may be carry-over from other donors' samples. The CDR3 region has the sequence CASSLHPDIFRARTQYF. DNA sequence: TGTGCCAGCAGCCTGCACCCCGACATTTTCAGGGCACGTACGCAGTATTTT. Outside the CDR3, residues come from the reference TRBV28 and TRBJ2-3 proteins, so the full variable domain is: DVKVTQSSRYLVKRTGEKVFLECVQDMDHENMFWYRQDPGLGLRLIYFSYDVKMKEKGDIPEGYSVSREKKERFSLILESASTNQTSMYLCASSLHPDIFRARTQYFGPGTRLTVL.